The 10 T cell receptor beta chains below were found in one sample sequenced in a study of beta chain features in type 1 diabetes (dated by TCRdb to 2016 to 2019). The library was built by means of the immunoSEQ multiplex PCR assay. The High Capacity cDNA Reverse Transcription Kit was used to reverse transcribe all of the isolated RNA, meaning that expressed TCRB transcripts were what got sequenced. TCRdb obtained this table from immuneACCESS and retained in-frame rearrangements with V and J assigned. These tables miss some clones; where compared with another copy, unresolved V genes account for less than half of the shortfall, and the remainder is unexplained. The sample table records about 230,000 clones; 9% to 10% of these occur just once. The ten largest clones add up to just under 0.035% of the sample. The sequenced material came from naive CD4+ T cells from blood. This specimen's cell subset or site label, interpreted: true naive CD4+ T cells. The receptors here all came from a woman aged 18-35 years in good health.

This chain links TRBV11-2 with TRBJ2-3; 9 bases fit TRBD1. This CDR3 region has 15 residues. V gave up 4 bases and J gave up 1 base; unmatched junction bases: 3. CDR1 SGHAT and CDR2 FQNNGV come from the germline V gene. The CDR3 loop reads CASSSRTGGTDTQYF. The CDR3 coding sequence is TGTGCCAGCAGCTCCAGGACAGGGGGCACAGATACGCAGTATTTT.

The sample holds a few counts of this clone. The CDR3 coding sequence is TGTGCCAGCAGCTTGGGGCTAGCGGGAGCCGGGGAGCTGTTTTTT. Translation: CASSLGLAGAGELFF. The chain carries TRBV5-5 and TRBJ2-2; 10 bases align to TRBD2. CDR1 and CDR2 from the germline V gene are SGHKS and YYEKEE (reference sequence). The CDR3 sequence is 15 residues long. With 0 bases clipped from V and 6 bases from J, the junction kept 2 bases outside the gene matches. Supplemented by reference TRBV5-5 and TRBJ2-2, the full variable domain reads DAGVTQSPTHLIKTRGQQVTLRCSPISGHKSVSWYQQVLGQGPQFIFQYYEKEERGRGNFPDRFSARQFPNYSSELNVNALLLGDSALYLCASSLGLAGAGELFFGEGSRLTVL.

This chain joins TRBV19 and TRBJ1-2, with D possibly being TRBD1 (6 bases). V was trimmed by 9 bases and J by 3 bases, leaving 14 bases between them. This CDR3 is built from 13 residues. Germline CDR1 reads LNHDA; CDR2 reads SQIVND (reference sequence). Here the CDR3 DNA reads TGTGCCAGCCCCGGACAGAGACACTATGGCTACACCTTC. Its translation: CASPGQRHYGYTF.

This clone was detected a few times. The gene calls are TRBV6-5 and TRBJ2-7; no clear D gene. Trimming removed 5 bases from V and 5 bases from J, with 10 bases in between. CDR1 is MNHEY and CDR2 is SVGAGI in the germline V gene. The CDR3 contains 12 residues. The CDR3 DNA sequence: TGTGCCAGCAGTGCCCTGACACACGAGCAGTACTTC. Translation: CASSALTHEQYF.

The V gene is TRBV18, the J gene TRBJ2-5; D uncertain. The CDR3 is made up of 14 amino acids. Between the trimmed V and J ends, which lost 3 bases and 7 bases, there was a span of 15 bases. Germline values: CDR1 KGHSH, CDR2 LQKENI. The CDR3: CASSPQGPPGTQYF. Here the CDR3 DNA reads TGTGCCAGCTCACCTCAAGGTCCCCCAGGGACCCAGTACTTC.

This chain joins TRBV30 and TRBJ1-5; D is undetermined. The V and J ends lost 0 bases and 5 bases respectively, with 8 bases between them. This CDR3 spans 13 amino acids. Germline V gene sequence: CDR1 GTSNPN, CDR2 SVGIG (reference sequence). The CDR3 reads CAWSVPGYQPQHF. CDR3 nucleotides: TGTGCCTGGAGTGTACCCGGTTATCAGCCCCAGCATTTT.

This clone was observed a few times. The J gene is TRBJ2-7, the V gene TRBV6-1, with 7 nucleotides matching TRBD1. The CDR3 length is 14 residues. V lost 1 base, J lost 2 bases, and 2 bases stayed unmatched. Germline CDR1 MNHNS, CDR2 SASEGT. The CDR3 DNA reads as TGTGCCAGCAGTGAAGTGGGACAGACCTACGAGCAGTACTTC. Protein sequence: CASSEVGQTYEQYF.

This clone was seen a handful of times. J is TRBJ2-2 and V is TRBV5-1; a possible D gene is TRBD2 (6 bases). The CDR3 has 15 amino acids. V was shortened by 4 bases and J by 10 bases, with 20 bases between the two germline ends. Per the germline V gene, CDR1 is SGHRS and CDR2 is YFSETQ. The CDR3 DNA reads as TGCGCCAGCAGCGGCCTGGGGAGGACATCCGAGGAGCTGTTTTTT. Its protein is CASSGLGRTSEELFF. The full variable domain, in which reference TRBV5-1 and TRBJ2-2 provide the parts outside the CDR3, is KAGVTQTPRYLIKTRGQQVTLSCSPISGHRSVSWYQQTPGQGLQFLFEYFSETQRNKGNFPGRFSGRQFSNSRSEMNVSTLELGDSALYLCASSGLGRTSEELFFGEGSRLTVL.

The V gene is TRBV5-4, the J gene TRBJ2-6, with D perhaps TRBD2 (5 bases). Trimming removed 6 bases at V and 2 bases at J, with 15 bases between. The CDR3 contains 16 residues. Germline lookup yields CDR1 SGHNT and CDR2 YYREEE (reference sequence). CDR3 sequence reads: CASTTGERAGANVLTF. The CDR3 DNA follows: TGTGCCAGCACCACCGGGGAGAGGGCTGGGGCCAACGTCCTGACTTTC.

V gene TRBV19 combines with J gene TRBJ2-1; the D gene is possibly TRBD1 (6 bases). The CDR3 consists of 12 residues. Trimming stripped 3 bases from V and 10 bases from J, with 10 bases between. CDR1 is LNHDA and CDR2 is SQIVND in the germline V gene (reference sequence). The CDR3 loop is CASSIQGMEQFF. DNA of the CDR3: TGTGCCAGTAGTATTCAGGGGATGGAGCAGTTCTTC.